This record looks at one T cell receptor (beta chain) sequence and its context. The record originates from a study of T cells after yellow fever vaccination. Study summary: Preparation of the low-cell-number fractions used SMART-Seq v4 Ultra Low Input.

V was cut by 0 bases and J by 0 bases, with 5 bases left in between. CDR1 and CDR2 (germline): MDHEN, SYDVKM. This CDR3 has 14 amino acids. 5'RACE template switching produced TCR cDNA carrying a universal primer site and UMIs. TCRdb processed the 5' RACE reads anew with MiXCR; each CDR3 protein has one entry. The sample has approximately 450,000 distinct CDR3 sequences; roughly a sixth are singletons. The sequence came from a man aged 18 to 35 who received the YFV17D yellow fever vaccine. The chain is built from TRBV28 and TRBJ2-5; no clear D. Here the sequenced sample was PBMCs, taken before the yellow fever booster vaccination. Here the CDR3 DNA reads TGTGCCAGCAGTTTATGGGGAAACCAAGAGACCCAGTACTTC. It yields the protein CASSLWGNQETQYF.